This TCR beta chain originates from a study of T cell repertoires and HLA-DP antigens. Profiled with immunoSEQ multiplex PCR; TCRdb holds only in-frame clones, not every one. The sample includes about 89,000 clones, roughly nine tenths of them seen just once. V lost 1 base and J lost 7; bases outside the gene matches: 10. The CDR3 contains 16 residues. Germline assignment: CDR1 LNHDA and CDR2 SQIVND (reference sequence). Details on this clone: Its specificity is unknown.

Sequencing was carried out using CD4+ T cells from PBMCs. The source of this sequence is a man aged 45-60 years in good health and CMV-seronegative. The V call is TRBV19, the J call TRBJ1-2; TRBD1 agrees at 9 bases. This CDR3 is CASSIAGTGSLLGYTF. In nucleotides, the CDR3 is TGTGCCAGTAGTATAGCCGGGACAGGGAGTCTTCTTGGCTACACCTTC.